This T cell receptor beta chain was captured by sequencing in a study of T cells in Graves' hyperthyroidism and ophthalmopathy (dated 2019 in TCRdb). Context from the whole study: TCR V-J signatures able to tell the groups apart were searched for in a discovery cohort of 90 to 100 patients, of whom 43 had Graves' ophthalmopathy and under 65 had stable Graves' hyperthyroidism. Prospective prediction of ophthalmopathy was tested in an independent validation cohort of 18 to 20 hyperthyroidism patients and 15 to 17 patients who later progressed to ophthalmopathy. The 75 to 100 discovery patients were randomly split 7:3 into training and test sets. In more than 5 Graves' hyperthyroidism patients, the study also compared T-cell repertoires from thyroid tissue with T-cell repertoires from blood. Once sampling was done, hyperthyroidism patients were given methimazole at a starting dose of 30 mg daily, whereas ophthalmopathy patients were given high-dose intravenous methylprednisolone. TCR Vbeta CDR3 sequencing of roughly 140 peripheral blood samples (under 45 ophthalmopathy, 75 to 80 hyperthyroidism and 17 progressor patients) is reported in the paper.

Patients with uncontrolled infections, other autoimmune diseases, pregnancy or lactation were excluded. Diagnoses relied on clinical symptoms, serum thyroxine and TRAb, thyroid ultrasound and orbital computed tomography. Total RNA was extracted with Trizol reagent, and quality was checked on an Agilent 2100 Bioanalyzer. According to the germline V gene, CDR1 reads SGHTA and CDR2 reads FQGNSA. CDR3 length: 15 amino acids, cysteine to phenylalanine. Kept here is only the CDR3 DNA, which spans 45 bases and is read in frame from base 1. The trim is 5 bases for V and 3 bases for J, with a gap of 17 bases between the germline ends. This clonotype was observed once. Its antigen is not yet known. No much larger clone is present one base from it, and per-base qualities are unavailable. Single-read evidence is weak. Amplification of TCR beta CDR3 regions was carried out from RNA transcripts. For the first round of RT-PCR on the TCR CDR3, the HTBI primer set was used together with the Qiagen OneStep RT-PCR kit. A second multiplex PCR round built the libraries, followed by size selection and purification. Libraries were sequenced paired-end with 100 bp reads on an Illumina HiSeq2000. Regarding the original processing steps: SOAPnuke was used to process the raw data, throwing out any read that contained adapters or uncalled bases, had a mean Phred below 15, or lacked an exact constant-primer or identifier match. COPE v1.2.5 was used to merge the high-quality paired reads, and each unique nucleotide sequence was defined as a clonotype. MiTCR v1.1 was used to align clonotypes to the IMGT TRBV, TRBD and TRBJ reference segments. Analysis was restricted to V-J combinations with a frequency above 0.0001, which covered over 98% of repertoires. A TCS score was defined as the ratio between F50 (clonal expansion) and ExV (chaos), using BLOSUM62-based TCRdist between CDR3 peptides within each V-J. Welch's t-statistics and random forest reduced around 510 V-J features to around 14, which were used in a naive Bayes classifier (R e1071). The similarity between thyroid and blood repertoires was quantified using the Morisita-Horn index. TCRdb applied fastp at Q25 and MiXCR to the public reads, then kept only in-frame beta chains. CDR3 protein duplicates are merged, each entry listing the most common genes and DNA. None of the V and J calls come from the authors' own analysis; TCRdb made them. For this sample there are more than 550,000 distinct CDR3 sequences; just under 45% appear just once. Of the sample, less than 9% is held by the ten largest clones.

Paper-wide results and their limitations: In validation, the model predicted progression to ophthalmopathy a median of around six months before onset, with about 70% sensitivity and about 72% specificity. Sample size was not statistically predetermined, and blinding of investigators to group allocation was not performed. Most expanded thyroid clonotypes (frequency above 0.001) were also found in blood, which suggests that blood repertoires may mirror thyroid immune responses. A 13 V-J signature model separated ophthalmopathy from stable hyperthyroidism, with around 91% sensitivity and 81.08% specificity in cross-validation and 80%/75% in testing.

Rearrangement joined TRBV7-2 to TRBJ2-7, with no D gene named confidently. Sequencing was done on a sample of peripheral blood or thyroid tissue (not recorded which). This receptor was identified in an adult man with Graves' disease, either hyperthyroidism or ophthalmopathy (not recorded which). The CDR3 corresponds to CASSQMAVDLYEQYF. DNA sequence: TGTGCCAGCAGCCAAATGGCGGTGGACCTCTACGAGCAGTACTTC.